Reported below is one T cell receptor beta chain. No antigen is known for it. Base qualities are not provided; no much larger clone lies one nucleotide away. This sample was taken from a study of Ad26.COV2.S vaccination and SARS-CoV-2 variants (dated by TCRdb to the early 2020s). Regarding the research as a whole: Donors in the vaccine arm were drawn from COV1001, a multicentre, randomized, double-blind, placebo-controlled phase I-IIa trial testing Ad26.COV2.S in healthy adults. Ad26.COV2.S was administered intramuscularly at 5 x 10^10 or 1 x 10^11 viral particles, either as a single shot or as two shots given 56 days apart. Sequencing of the TCRbeta repertoire served to evaluate the specificity and breadth of SARS-CoV-2-reactive T cell receptors following Ad26.COV2.S vaccination. The TCR-sequenced set comprised about 32 samples: approximately 19 Ad26.COV2.S vaccine recipients, 5 placebo recipients and 8 SARS-CoV-2 convalescent individuals. Trial participants were randomized into five groups of five, in which low-dose or high-dose Ad26.COV2.S was given once or twice, or placebo was given on both occasions. Investigators remained blinded to trial group allocation during experiments and outcome assessment. Results and caveats for the whole study, not just this receptor: Compared with placebo recipients, Ad26.COV2.S recipients showed higher spike-specific TCR breadth (P = 0.0014). After vaccination, substantial breadth of spike-specific CD8+ and CD4+ T cell responses was reported. Vaccine and placebo recipients had similar non-spike TCR breadth, a finding consistent with the vaccine containing only spike. The authors noted that the TCR breadth and depth analyses may have underestimated total T cell responses. The study was not powered to compare responses between vaccine doses or regimens.

This specimen's treatment or condition label, interpreted: approximately 18 received Ad26.COV2.S at low or high dose, single or two shots; a few received placebo; per-sample allocation not given. For vaccine and placebo recipients, repertoires were sequenced using samples collected on day 63 after the first injection. Cohort 1b enrolled roughly 25 adults aged 18-55 years at a single site in Boston, USA, between 29 July and 7 August 2020. As a vaccine, Ad26.COV2.S was a replication-incompetent adenovirus type 26 vector that expressed a prefusion-stabilized SARS-CoV-2 spike protein derived from the original Wuhan strain. The CDR3 sequence holds 16 residues, the cysteine and phenylalanine included. The CDR3 DNA has 48 bases and is translated from base 1. CDR1 and CDR2 (SGDLS, YYNGEE) derive from the germline V gene. V is reduced by 0 bases and J by 0 bases, leaving a spacing of 11 bases between them.

TCRbeta CDR3 regions were sequenced with the immunoSEQ Assay. After extraction, genomic DNA underwent amplification by bias-controlled multiplex PCR, followed by high-throughput sequencing. The original methods were these. To quantify the absolute abundance of each unique TCRbeta CDR3 region, sequences were collapsed and filtered. T cell fraction was estimated by normalization of TCRbeta template counts to usable DNA, with usable DNA being measured through amplification of reference genes present in all nucleated cells. Repertoire TCRs were annotated as SARS-CoV-2-specific by exact matching of V gene, CDR3 amino acid sequence and J gene to a known reactive TCR set. The reference SARS-CoV-2 TCR set came from MIRA and was filtered for enrichment in COVID-19-positive ImmuneCODE repertoires, removing public or cross-reactive TCRs. Drawing on the MIRA antigens, annotated TCRs were analysed further at the level of specific ORF or position within ORF. Breadth was defined as the number of annotated unique rearrangements divided by the total number of unique productive rearrangements, and depth was defined as the summed frequency of the annotated unique rearrangements. TCR breadth was compared between groups using two-sided Wilcoxon rank-sum tests. The immuneACCESS repertoire file appears here via TCRdb, limited to in-frame rearrangements. These files lack a portion of the clones; in checked studies, under half of the deficit traces to unresolved V genes, and the cause of the others is not known. That table furnishes V, J and clone size, whereas the DNA furnished D and trimming. In this sample the table shows nearly 400,000 clones, around nine tenths of which occur a single time. The ten largest clonotypes hold around 2% of the sample.

The sequence came from a person aged 18-60 years who received the Ad26.COV2.S COVID-19 vaccine or a placebo. This receptor chain uses TRBV9 and TRBJ2-3; the D gene assignment is ambiguous. The material was peripheral blood, obtained in a trial of Ad26.COV2.S vaccine versus placebo. This receptor carries the CDR3 CASSVESFGSTDTQYF. The nucleotide sequence is TGTGCCAGCAGCGTAGAATCTTTCGGGAGCACAGATACGCAGTATTTT.